What follows describes a single T cell receptor beta chain. Trimming cost V 0 bases and J 5 bases, with 11 bases left between them. The CDR3 sequence is 14 residues long. From germline, CDR1 is SGHNT and CDR2 YYREEE (reference sequence). The data originate from a study of cytomegalovirus exposure and HLA in healthy donors. Primers included in the PCR were 60 Vbeta and 13 Jbeta primers. TCRdb's copy holds only in-frame clones and misses some; the assay was immunoSEQ multiplex PCR. The repertoire includes some 150,000 clones, about 64% of them detected once, and about 4.5% sits in the top ten. The sample consisted of PBMCs. The source of this sequence is a man aged 55 to 69 in good health and CMV-seronegative. The chain combines TRBV5-4 with TRBJ1-1; TRBD1 might be the D (6 bases). The CDR3 reads CASSLAGTRTEAFF. DNA for the CDR3: TGTGCCAGCAGCTTGGCCGGGACACGTACTGAAGCTTTCTTT.